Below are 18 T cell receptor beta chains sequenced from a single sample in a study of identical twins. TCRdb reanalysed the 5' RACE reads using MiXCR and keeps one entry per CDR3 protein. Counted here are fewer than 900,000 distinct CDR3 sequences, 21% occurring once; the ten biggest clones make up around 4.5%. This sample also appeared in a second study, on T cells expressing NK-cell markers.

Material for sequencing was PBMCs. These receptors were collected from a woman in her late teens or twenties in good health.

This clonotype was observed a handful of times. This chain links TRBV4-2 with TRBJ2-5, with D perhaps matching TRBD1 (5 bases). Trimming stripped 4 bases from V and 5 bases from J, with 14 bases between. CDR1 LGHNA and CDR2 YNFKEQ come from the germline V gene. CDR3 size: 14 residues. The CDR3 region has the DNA TGTGCCAGCAGCCCCTTTCAGGGTTTGGAGACCCAGTACTTC. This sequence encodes CASSPFQGLETQYF.

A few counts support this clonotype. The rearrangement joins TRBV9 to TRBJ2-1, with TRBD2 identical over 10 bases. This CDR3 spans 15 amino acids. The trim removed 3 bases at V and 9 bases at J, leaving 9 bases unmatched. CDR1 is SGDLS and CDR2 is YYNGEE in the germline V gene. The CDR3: CASSAAGTSAREQFF. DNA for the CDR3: TGTGCCAGCAGCGCCGCCGGGACTAGCGCCCGTGAGCAGTTCTTC.

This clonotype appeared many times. The chain's CDR3 is CASSLEGVPGYTF. In DNA form, the CDR3 reads TGCGCCAGCAGCTTGGAGGGGGTCCCCGGCTACACCTTC. The rearrangement links TRBV5-1 to TRBJ1-2, with a weak D call TRBD1 (6 bases). The CDR3 contains 13 residues. Trimming stripped 0 bases from V and 8 bases from J, with 11 bases between. The V gene's germline CDR1 is SGHRS and CDR2 YFSETQ.

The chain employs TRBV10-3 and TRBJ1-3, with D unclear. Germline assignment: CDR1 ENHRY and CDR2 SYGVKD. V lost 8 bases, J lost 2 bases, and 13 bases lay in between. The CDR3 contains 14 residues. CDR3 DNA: TGTGCCATCTTAAATCGCACGGCTGGAAACACCATATATTTT. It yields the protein CAILNRTAGNTIYF.

In DNA form, the CDR3 reads TGTGCCAGCAGCAGACTAGCGGGGGGCCCCACCGGCAATGAGCAGTTCTTC. This encodes CASSRLAGGPTGNEQFF. The chain joins TRBV12-3 or TRBV12-4 to TRBJ2-1, with 13 positions matching TRBD2. The CDR3 runs to 17 residues. Trimming removed 6 bases from V and 6 bases from J; junction bases left unmatched: 11.

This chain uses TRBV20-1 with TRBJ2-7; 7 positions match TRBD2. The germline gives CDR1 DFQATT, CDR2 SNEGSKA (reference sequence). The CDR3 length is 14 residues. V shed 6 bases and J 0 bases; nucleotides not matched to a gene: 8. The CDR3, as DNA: TGCAGTGCAACCCTAGCGGCTAGCTCCTACGAGCAGTACTTC. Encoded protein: CSATLAASSYEQYF.

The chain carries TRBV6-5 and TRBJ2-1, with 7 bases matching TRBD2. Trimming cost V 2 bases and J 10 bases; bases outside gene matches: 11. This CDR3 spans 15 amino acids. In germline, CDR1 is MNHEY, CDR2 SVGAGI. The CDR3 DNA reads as TGTGCCAGCAGTTACACAAAACTAGCGATCGAGGAGCAGTTCTTC. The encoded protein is CASSYTKLAIEEQFF.

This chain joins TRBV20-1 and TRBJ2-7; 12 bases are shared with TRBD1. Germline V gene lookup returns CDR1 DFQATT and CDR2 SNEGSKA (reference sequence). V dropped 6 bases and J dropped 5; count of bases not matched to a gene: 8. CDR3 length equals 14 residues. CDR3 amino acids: CSATPGTGGDEQYF. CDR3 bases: TGCAGTGCAACTCCCGGGACAGGGGGCGACGAGCAGTACTTC.

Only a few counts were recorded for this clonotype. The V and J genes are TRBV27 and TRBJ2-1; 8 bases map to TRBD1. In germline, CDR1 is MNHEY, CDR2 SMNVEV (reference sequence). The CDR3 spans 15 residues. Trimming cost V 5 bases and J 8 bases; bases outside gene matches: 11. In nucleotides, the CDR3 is TGTGCCAGCAGTCAACTCAGACAGGGGTTGGATGAGCAGTTCTTC. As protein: CASSQLRQGLDEQFF.

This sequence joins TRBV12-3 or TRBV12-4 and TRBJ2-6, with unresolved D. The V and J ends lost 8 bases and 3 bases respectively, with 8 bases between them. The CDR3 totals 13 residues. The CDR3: CASVRFGANVLTF. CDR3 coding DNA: TGTGCCAGCGTGAGGTTTGGGGCCAACGTCCTGACTTTC.

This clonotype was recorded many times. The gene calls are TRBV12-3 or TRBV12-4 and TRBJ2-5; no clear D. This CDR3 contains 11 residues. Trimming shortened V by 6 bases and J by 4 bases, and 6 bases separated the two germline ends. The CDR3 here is CASSPLETQYF. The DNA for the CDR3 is TGTGCCAGCAGCCCCCTAGAGACCCAGTACTTC.

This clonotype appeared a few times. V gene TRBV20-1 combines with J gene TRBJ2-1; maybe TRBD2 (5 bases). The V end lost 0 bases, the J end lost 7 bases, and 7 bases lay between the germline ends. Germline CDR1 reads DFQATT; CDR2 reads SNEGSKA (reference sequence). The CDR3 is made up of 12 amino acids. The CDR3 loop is CSARDWENEQFF. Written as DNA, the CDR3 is TGCAGTGCTAGAGATTGGGAGAATGAGCAGTTCTTC.

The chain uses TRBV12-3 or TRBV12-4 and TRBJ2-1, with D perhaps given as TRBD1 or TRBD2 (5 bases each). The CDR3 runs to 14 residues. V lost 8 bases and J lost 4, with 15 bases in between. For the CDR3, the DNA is TGTGCCAGCGGCCACCGGGACCTATACAATGAGCAGTTCTTC. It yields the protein CASGHRDLYNEQFF.

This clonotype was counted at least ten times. The CDR3 here is CASSHGGAHANEQFF. The CDR3 nucleotides read TGTGCCAGCAGTCACGGGGGGGCCCACGCCAATGAGCAGTTCTTC. The V call is TRBV27, the J call TRBJ2-1; TRBD2 aligns across 8 bases. Trimming took 5 bases from V and 6 from J; bases not matched to a gene: 9. CDR1 is MNHEY, CDR2 SMNVEV, per germline (reference sequence). The CDR3 runs to 15 residues.

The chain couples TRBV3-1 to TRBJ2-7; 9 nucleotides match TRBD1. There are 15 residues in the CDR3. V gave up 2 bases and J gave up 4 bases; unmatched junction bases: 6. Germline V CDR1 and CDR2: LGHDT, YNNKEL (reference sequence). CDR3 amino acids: CASSQLDRGSYEQYF. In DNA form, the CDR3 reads TGTGCCAGCAGCCAACTGGACAGGGGATCGTACGAGCAGTACTTC.

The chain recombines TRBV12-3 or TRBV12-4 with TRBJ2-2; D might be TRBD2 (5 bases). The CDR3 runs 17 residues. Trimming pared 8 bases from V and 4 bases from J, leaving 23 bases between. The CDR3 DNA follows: TGTGCCAGCCGACGTCCGCTAGTGGGAGCGTCCACCGGGGAGCTGTTTTTT. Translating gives CASRRPLVGASTGELFF.

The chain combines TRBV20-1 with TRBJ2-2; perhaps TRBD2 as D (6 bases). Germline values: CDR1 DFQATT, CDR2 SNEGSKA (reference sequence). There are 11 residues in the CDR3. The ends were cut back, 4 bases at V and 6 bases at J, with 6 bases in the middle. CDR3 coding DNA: TGCAGTGCTACGGGAGCCGGGGAGCTGTTTTTT. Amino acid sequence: CSATGAGELFF.

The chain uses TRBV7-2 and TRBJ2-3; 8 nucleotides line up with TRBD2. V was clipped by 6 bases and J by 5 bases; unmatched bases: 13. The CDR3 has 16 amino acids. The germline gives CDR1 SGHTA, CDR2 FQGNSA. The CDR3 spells CASSPYSGAPLDTQYF. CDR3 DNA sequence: TGTGCCAGCAGTCCCTATAGCGGGGCCCCGTTAGATACGCAGTATTTT. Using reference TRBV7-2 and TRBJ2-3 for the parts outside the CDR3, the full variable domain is GAGVSQSPSNKVTEKGKDVELRCDPISGHTALYWYRQSLGQGLEFLIYFQGNSAPDKSGLPSDRFSAERTGGSVSTLTIQRTQQEDSAVYLCASSPYSGAPLDTQYFGPGTRLTVL.